What follows is one TCR beta chain and its context. The data belong to a study of blood T cell repertoires in COVID-19. Across the whole study: T cells, B-cell-depleted T cells, or PBMCs provided the cDNA or gDNA that served as material.

This CDR3 is built from 16 residues. The V end lost 0 bases, the J end lost 0 bases, and 8 bases lay between the germline ends. CDR1 is MGHRA, CDR2 YSYEKL, per germline. Assay used: immunoSEQ multiplex PCR; TCRdb lists only in-frame clones, some missing. The sample lists approximately 300,000 clones; roughly 87% were seen once. This clonotype originated in a woman between 45 and 60 years old who had recovered from COVID-19. The specimen was peripheral blood. The chain couples TRBV4-1 to TRBJ1-4; D gene unclear. The CDR3 DNA reads as TGCGCCAGCAGCCAAGATCCGGTCGCAACTAATGAAAAACTGTTTTTT. Protein: CASSQDPVATNEKLFF.